The T cell receptor beta chain under discussion was sequenced for a study of T-cell memory formation after mild COVID-19. For the study at large: Largely, the TCR clusters proved donor specific. The study, taken as a whole, reports: Mostly located in CM and EM were contracting CD4+ clones, with contracting CD8+ clones located in EMRA.

MiXCR, applied by TCRdb to the 5' RACE reads, yields one record per CDR3 protein. There are around 300,000 distinct CDR3 sequences in the sample; about 13% occur only once, and 22% lies in the top ten. Regarding this clonotype: The antigen is unknown.

Trimming shortened V by 4 bases and J by 6 bases, and 19 bases separated the two germline ends. The CDR3 is 16 amino acids. Germline loops: CDR1 SGHTA, CDR2 FQGNSA. The V call is TRBV7-2, the J call TRBJ2-1; D perhaps matches TRBD1 (6 bases). This TCR came from a man younger than 35 who had mild COVID-19 (a few samples of this study predate the infection). Cell type and time point are not known. What was sequenced was PBMCs or a T cell subset sorted from them (not recorded which). In nucleotides, the CDR3 is TGTGCCAGCAGCTCGGGCAGGGGCCCACTACCCAATGAGCAGTTCTTC. The encoded protein is CASSSGRGPLPNEQFF.